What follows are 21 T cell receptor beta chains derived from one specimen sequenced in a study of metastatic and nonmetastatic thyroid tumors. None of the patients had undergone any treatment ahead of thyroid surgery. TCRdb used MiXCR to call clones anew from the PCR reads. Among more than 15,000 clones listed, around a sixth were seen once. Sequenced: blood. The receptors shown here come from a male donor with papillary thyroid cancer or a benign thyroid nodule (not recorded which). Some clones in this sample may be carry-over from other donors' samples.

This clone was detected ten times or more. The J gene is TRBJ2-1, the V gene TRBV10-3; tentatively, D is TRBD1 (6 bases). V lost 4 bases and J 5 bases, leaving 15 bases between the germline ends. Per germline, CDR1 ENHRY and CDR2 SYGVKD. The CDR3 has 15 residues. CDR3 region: CAISAAAGENNEQFF. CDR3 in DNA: TGTGCCATCAGTGCCGCCGCAGGGGAGAACAATGAGCAGTTCTTC.

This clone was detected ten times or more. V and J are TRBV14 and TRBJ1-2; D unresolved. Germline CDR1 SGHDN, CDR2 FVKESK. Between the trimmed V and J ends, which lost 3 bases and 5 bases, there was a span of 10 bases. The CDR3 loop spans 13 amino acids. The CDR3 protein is CASSHNTDYGYTF. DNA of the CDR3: TGTGCCAGCAGCCACAATACAGATTATGGCTACACCTTC.

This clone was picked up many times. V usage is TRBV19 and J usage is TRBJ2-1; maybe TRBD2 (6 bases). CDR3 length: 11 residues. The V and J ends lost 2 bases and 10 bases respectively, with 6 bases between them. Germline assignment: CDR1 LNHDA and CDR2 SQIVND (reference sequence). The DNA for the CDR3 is TGTGCCAGTAGTATACTAGCGGAGCAGTTCTTC. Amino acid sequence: CASSILAEQFF.

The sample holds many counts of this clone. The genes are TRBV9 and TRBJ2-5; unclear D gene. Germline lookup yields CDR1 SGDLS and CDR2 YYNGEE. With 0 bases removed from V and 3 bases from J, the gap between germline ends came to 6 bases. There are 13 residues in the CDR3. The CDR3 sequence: CASSVEREETQYF. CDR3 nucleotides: TGTGCCAGCAGCGTAGAAAGGGAAGAGACCCAGTACTTC. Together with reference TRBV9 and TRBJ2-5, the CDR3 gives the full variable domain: DSGVTQTPKHLITATGQRVTLRCSPRSGDLSVYWYQQSLDQGLQFLIQYYNGEERAKGNILERFSAQQFPDLHSELNLSSLELGDSALYFCASSVEREETQYFGPGTRLLVL.

CDR3 sequence: CSATQPGGWDQPQHF. The CDR3 nucleotides are TGCAGTGCTACACAACCCGGGGGTTGGGATCAGCCCCAGCATTTT. The chain joins TRBV20-1 to TRBJ1-5, with D perhaps matching TRBD1 (5 bases). The CDR3 sequence is 15 residues long. Germline loops: CDR1 DFQATT, CDR2 SNEGSKA (reference sequence). Trimming removed 4 bases from V and 5 bases from J, with 18 bases in between.

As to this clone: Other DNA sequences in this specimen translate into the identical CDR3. Here the CDR3 DNA reads TGCAGTGCCGCCGACAGGGTTAACACTGAAGCTTTCTTT. Its translation is CSAADRVNTEAFF. The chain has TRBV20-1 and TRBJ1-1; 7 bases match TRBD1. Germline V gene data show CDR1 as DFQATT and CDR2 as SNEGSKA (reference sequence). The CDR3 spans 13 residues. V dropped 6 bases and J dropped 2; count of bases not matched to a gene: 6.

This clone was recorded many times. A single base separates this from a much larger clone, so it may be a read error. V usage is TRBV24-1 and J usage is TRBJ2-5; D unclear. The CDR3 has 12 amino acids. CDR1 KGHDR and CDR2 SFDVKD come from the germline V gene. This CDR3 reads CATSDPQEAQYF. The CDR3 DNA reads TGTGCCACCAGTGACCCTCAAGAGGCCCAGTACTTC.

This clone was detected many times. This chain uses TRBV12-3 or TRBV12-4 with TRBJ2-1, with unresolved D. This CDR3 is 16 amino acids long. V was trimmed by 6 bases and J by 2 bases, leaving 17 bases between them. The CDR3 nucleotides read TGTGCCAGCAGACTGTACTGGGCAGCCCCCTACAATGAGCAGTTCTTC. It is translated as CASRLYWAAPYNEQFF.

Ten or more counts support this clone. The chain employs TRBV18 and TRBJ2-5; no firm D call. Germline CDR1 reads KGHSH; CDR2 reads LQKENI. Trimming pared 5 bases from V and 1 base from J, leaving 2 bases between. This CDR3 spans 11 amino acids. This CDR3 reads CASSAQETQYF. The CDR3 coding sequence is TGTGCCAGCTCAGCCCAAGAGACCCAGTACTTC. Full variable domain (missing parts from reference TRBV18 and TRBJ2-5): NAGVMQNPRHLVRRRGQEARLRCSPMKGHSHVYWYRQLPEEGLKFMVYLQKENIIDESGMPKERFSAEFPKEGPSILRIQQVVRGDSAAYFCASSAQETQYFGPGTRLLVL.

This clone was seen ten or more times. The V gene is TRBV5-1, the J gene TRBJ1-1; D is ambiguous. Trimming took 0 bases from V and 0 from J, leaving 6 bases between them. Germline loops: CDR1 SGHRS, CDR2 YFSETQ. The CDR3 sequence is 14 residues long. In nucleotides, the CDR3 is TGCGCCAGCAGCTTGGTCTACCTGAACACTGAAGCTTTCTTT. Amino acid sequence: CASSLVYLNTEAFF.

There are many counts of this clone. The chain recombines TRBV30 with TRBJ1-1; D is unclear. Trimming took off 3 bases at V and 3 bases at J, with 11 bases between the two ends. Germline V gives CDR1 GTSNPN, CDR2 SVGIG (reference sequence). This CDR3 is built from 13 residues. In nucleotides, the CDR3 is TGTGCCTGGAGCCTTACCCGGGACACTGAAGCTTTCTTT. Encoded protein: CAWSLTRDTEAFF.

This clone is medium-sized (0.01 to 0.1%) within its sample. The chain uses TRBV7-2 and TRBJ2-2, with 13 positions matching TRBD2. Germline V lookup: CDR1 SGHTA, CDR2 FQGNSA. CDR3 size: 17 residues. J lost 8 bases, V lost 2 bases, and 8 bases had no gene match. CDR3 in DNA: TGTGCCAGCAGCTTAAAACCTGGACTAGCGGGAGCGGGGGAGCTGTTTTTT. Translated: CASSLKPGLAGAGELFF.

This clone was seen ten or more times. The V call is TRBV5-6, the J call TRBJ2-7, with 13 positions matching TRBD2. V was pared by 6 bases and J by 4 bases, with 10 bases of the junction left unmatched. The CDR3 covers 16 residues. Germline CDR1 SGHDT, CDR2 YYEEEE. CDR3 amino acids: CASNKLAGGPGYEQYF. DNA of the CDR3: TGTGCCAGCAACAAACTAGCGGGAGGGCCGGGGTACGAGCAGTACTTC.

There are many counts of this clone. The CDR3 sequence is CASSLGISYEQYF. The CDR3 region has the DNA TGTGCCAGCAGCTTAGGCATCTCCTACGAGCAGTACTTC. V is TRBV7-2 and J is TRBJ2-7, with D uncertain. The CDR3 is 13 residues long. Germline lookup yields CDR1 SGHTA and CDR2 FQGNSA. The V gene lost 1 base and the J gene lost 0 bases, with 4 bases spanning the gap.

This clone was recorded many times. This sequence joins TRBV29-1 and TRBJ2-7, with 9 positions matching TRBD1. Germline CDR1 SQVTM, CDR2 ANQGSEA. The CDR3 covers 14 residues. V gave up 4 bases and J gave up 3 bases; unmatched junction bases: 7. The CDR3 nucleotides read TGCAGCGTTGGACTTTTGGACAGGGGCTACGAGCAGTACTTC. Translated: CSVGLLDRGYEQYF.

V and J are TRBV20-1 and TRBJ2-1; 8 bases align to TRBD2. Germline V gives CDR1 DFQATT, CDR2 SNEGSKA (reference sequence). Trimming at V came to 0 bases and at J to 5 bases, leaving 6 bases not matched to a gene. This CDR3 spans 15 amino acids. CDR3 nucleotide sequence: TGCAGTGCTAGAGAGTGGCTAGCGGGTAACAATGAGCAGTTCTTC. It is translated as CSAREWLAGNNEQFF.

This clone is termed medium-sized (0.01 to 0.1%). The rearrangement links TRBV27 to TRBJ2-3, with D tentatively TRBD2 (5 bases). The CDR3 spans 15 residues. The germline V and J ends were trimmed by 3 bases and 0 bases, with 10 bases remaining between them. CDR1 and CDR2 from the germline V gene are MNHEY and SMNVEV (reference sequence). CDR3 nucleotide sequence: TGTGCCAGCAGTTTTTCTAGGACTAGCACAGATACGCAGTATTTT. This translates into CASSFSRTSTDTQYF.

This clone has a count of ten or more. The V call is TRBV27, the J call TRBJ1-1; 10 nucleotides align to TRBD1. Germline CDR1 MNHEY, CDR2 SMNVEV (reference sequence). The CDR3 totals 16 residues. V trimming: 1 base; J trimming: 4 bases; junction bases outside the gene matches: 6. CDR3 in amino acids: CASSLFRTGGGTEAFF. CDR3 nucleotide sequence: TGTGCCAGCAGTTTATTCAGGACAGGGGGTGGCACTGAAGCTTTCTTT.

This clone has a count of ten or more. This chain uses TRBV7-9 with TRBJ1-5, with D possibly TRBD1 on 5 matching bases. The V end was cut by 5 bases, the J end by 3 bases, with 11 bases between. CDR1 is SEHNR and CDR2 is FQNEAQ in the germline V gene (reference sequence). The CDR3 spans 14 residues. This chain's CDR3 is CASSPQGYNQPQHF. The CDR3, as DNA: TGTGCCAGCAGCCCTCAGGGTTACAATCAGCCCCAGCATTTT.

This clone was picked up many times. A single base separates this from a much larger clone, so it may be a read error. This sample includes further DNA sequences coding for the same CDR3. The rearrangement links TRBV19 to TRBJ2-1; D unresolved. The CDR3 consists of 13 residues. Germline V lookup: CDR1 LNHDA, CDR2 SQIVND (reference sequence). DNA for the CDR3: TGTGCTAGTAGTATTAGTCTGGTACATGAGCAGTTCTTC. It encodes CASSISLVHEQFF.

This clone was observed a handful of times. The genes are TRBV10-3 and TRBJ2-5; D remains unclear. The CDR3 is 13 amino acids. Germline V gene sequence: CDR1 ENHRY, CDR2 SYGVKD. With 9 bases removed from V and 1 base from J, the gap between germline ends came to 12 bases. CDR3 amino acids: CAIRRSLQETQYF. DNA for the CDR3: TGTGCCATACGACGGTCCCTCCAAGAGACCCAGTACTTC.